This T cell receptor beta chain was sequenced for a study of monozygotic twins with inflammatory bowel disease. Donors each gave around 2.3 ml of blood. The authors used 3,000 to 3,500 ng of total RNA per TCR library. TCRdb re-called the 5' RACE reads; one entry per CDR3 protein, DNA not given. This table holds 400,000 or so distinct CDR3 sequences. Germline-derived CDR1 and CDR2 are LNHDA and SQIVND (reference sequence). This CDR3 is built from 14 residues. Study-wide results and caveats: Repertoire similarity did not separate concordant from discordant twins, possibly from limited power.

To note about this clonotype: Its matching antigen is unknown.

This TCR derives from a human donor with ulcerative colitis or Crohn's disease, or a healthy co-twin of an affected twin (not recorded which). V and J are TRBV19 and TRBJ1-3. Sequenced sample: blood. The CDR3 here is CATSTVTSGNTIYF.